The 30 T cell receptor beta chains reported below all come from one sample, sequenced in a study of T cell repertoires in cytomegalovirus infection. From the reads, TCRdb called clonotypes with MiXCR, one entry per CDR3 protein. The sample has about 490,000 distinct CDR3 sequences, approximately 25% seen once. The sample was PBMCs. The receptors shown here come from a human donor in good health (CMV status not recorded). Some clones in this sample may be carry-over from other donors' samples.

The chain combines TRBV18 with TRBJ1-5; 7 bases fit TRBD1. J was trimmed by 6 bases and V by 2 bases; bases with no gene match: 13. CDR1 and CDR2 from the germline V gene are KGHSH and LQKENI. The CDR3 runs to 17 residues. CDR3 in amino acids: CASSPFQGGRRFQPQHF. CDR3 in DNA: TGTGCCAGCTCACCATTTCAGGGGGGCAGGCGGTTTCAGCCCCAGCATTTT.

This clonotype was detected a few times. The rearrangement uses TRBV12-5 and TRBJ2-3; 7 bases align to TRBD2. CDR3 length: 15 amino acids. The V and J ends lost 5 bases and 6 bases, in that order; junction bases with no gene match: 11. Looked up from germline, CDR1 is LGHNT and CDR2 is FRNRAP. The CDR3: CASGEGLIAPDTQYF. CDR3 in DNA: TGTGCTAGTGGTGAGGGACTAATAGCACCGGATACGCAGTATTTT.

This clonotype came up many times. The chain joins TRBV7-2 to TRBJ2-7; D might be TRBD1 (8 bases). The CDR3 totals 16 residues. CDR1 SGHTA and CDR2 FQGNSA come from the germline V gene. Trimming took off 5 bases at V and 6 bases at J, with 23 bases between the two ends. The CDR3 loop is CASSPSGGQGALEQYV. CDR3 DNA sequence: TGTGCCAGCAGCCCTTCGGGGGGCCAGGGGGCTCTCGAGCAGTACGTC.

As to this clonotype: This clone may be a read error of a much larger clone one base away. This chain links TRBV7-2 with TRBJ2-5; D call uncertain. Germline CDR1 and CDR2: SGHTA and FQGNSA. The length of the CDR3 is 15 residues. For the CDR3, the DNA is TGTGCCAGCAGCTTAGTCTTCGCGGTTACCGAGACCCAGTCCTTC. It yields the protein CASSLVFAVTETQSF.

DNA of the CDR3: TGTGCCAGCAGTTTTAGATGGGATCAGCCCCAGCATTTT. It encodes CASSFRWDQPQHF. The chain links TRBV12-3 or TRBV12-4 to TRBJ1-5; the D is unclear. This CDR3 region has 13 residues. V was cut by 3 bases and J by 5 bases, with 8 bases left in between.

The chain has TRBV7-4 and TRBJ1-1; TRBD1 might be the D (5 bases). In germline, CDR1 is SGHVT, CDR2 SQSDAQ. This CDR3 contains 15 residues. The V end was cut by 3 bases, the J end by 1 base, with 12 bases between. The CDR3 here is CASSFTGPSNTEAFF. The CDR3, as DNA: TGTGCCAGCAGCTTCACGGGACCTTCGAACACTGAAGCTTTCTTT.

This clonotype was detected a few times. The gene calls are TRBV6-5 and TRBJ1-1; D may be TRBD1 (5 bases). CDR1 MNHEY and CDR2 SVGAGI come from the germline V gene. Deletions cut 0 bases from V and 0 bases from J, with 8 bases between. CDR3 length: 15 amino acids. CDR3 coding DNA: TGTGCCAGCAGTTACTCGGGGACGGTGAACACTGAAGCTTTCTTT. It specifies CASSYSGTVNTEAFF.

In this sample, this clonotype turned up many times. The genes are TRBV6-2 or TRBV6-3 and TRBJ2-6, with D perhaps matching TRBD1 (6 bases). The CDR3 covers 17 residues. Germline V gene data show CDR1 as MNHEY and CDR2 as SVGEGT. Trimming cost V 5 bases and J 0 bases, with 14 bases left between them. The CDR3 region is CASSTRQESSGANVLTF. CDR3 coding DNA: TGTGCCAGCAGTACCCGACAGGAAAGCTCTGGGGCCAACGTCCTGACTTTC.

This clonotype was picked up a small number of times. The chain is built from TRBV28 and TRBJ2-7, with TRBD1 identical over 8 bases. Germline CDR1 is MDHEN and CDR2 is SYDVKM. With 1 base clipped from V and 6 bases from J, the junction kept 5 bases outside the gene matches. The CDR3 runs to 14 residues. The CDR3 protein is CASSLSPGGFEQYF. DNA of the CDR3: TGTGCCAGCAGTTTATCGCCAGGGGGCTTCGAGCAGTACTTC.

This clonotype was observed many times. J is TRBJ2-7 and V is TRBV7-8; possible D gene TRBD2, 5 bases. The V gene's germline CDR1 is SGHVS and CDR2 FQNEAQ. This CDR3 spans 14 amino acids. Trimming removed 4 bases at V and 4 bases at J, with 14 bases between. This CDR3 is CASSSGSEPYEQYV. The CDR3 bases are TGTGCCAGCAGCTCGGGGTCAGAACCATACGAGCAGTACGTC.

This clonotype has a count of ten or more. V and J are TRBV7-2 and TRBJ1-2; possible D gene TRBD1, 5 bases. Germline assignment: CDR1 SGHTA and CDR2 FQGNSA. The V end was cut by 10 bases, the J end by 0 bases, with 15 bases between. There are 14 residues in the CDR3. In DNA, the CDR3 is TGTGCCACGGCCGGACATCTGACTAACTATGGCTACACCTTC. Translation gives CATAGHLTNYGYTF.

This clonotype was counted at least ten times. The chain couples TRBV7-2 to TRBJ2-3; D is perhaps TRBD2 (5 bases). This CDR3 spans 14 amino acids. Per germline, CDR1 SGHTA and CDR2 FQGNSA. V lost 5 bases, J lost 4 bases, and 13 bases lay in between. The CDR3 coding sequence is TGTGCCAGCAGCCACGACGCGGGCGCAGATACGCAGTATTTT. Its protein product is CASSHDAGADTQYF.

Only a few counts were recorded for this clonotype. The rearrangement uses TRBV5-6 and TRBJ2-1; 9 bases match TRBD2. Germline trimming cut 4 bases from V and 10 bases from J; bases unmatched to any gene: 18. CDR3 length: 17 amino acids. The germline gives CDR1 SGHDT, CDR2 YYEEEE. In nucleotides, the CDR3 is TGTGCCAGCAGCGGACCGGGACTAGCAGTCTTCCTAGAGGAGCAGTTCTTC. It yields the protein CASSGPGLAVFLEEQFF. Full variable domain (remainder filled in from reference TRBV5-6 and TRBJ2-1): DAGVTQSPTHLIKTRGQQVTLRCSPKSGHDTVSWYQQALGQGPQFIFQYYEEEERQRGNFPDRFSGHQFPNYSSELNVNALLLGDSALYLCASSGPGLAVFLEEQFFGPGTRLTVL.

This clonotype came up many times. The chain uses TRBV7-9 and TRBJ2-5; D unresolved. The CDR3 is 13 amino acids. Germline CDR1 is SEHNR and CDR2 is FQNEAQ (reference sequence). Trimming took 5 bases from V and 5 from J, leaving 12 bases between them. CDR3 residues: CASSAFEFETQYF. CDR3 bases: TGTGCCAGCAGCGCCTTCGAGTTCGAGACCCAGTACTTC. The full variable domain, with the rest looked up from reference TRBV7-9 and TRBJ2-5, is DTGVSQNPRHKITKRGQNVTFRCDPISEHNRLYWYRQTLGQGPEFLTYFQNEAQLEKSRLLSDRFSAERPKGSFSTLEIQRTEQGDSAMYLCASSAFEFETQYFGPGTRLLVL.

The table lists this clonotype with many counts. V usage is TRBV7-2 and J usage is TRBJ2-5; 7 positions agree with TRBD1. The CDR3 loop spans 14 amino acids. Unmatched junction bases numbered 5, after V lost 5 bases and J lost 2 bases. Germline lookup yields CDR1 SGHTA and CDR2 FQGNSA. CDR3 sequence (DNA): TGTGCCAGCAGCCCCGGACAGGTTCAAGAGACCCAGTACTTC. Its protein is CASSPGQVQETQYF.

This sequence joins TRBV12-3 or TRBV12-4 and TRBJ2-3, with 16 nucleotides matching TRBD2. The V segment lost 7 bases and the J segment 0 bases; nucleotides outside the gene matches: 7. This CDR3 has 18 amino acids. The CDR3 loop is CASTPPGLAGGSTDTQYF. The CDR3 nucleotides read TGTGCCAGCACCCCTCCGGGACTAGCGGGAGGGAGCACAGATACGCAGTATTTT.

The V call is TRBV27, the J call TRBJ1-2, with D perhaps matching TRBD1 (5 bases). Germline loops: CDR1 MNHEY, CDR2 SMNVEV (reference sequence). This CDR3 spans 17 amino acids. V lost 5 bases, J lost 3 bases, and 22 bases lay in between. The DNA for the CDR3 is TGTGCCAGCAGTCCCCACCCGGGGGGGGGATCGGACTATGGCTACACCTTC. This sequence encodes CASSPHPGGGSDYGYTF.

The CDR3 loop reads CASSYSSLNSYEQYV. Written as DNA, the CDR3 is TGTGCCAGCAGTTACTCATCACTCAATTCCTACGAGCAGTACGTC. V and J are TRBV6-2 or TRBV6-3 and TRBJ2-7; no reliable D call. From germline, CDR1 is MNHEY and CDR2 SVGEGT. This CDR3 region has 15 residues. Trimming took 0 bases from V and 1 from J, leaving 10 bases between them.

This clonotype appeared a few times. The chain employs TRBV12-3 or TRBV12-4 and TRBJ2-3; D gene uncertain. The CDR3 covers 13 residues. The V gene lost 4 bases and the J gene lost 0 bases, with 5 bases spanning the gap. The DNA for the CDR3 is TGTGCCAGCAGTTCTAAAAGCACAGATACGCAGTATTTT. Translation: CASSSKSTDTQYF.

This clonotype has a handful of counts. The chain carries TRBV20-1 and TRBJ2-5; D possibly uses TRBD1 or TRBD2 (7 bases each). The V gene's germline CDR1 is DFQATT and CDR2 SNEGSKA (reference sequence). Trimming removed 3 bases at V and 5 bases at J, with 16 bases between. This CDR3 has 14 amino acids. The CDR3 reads CSASKGGGVETQYF. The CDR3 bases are TGCAGTGCTAGTAAGGGAGGGGGCGTGGAGACCCAGTACTTC.

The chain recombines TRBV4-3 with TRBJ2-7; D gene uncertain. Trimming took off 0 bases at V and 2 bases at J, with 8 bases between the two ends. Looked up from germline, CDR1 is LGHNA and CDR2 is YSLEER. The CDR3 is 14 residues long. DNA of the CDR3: TGCGCCAGCAGCCAAGAATTCACCGCCTACGAGCAGTACTTC. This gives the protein CASSQEFTAYEQYF.

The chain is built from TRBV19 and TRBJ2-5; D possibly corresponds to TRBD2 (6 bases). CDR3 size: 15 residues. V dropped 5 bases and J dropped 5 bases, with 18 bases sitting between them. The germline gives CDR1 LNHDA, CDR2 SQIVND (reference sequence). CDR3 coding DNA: TGTGCCAGTAGTCCCCCCCTGGAGGGGTGGGAGACCCAGTACTTC. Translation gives CASSPPLEGWETQYF. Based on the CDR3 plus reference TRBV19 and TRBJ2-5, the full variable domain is DGGITQSPKYLFRKEGQNVTLSCEQNLNHDAMYWYRQDPGQGLRLIYYSQIVNDFQKGDIAEGYSVSREKKESFPLTVTSAQKNPTAFYLCASSPPLEGWETQYFGPGTRLLVL.

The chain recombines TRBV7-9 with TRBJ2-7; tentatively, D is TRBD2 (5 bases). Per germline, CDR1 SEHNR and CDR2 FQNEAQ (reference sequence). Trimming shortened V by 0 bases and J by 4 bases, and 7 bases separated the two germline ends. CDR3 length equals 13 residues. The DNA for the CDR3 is TGTGCCAGCAGCTTAGCCGAGGGTTACGAGCAGTACGTC. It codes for CASSLAEGYEQYV.

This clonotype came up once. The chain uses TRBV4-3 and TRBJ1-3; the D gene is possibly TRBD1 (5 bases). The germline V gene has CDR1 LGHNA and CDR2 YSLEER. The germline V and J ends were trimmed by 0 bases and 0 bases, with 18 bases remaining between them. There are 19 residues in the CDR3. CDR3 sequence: CASSQERAGLGGSGNTIYF. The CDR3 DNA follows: TGCGCCAGCAGCCAAGAAAGGGCAGGGCTGGGCGGCTCTGGAAACACCATATATTTT.

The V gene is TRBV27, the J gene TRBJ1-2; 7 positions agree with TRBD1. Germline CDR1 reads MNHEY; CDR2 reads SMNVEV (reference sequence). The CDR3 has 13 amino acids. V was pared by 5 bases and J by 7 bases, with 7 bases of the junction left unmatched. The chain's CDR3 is CASSKRGGGGYTF. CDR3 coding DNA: TGTGCCAGCAGTAAGAGAGGGGGCGGTGGCTACACCTTC.

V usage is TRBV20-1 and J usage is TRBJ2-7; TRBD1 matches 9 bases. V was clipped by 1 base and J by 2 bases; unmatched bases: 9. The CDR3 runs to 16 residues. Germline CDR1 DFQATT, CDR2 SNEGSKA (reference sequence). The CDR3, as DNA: TGCAGTGCTAGAGCCCCCCCGGGACAGGGAGCCTACGAGCAGTACTTC. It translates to CSARAPPGQGAYEQYF.

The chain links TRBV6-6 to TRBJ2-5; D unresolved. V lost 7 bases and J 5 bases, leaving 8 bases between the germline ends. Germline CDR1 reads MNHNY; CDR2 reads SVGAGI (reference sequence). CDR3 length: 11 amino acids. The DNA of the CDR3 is TGTGCCAGCACCGAAAGGGAGACCCAGTACTTC. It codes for CASTERETQYF.

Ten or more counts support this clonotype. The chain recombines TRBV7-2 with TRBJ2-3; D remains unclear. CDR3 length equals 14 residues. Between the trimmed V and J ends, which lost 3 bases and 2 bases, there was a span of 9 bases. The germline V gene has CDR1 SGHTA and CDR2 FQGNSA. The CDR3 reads CASSLSLYTDTQYF. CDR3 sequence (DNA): TGTGCCAGCAGCTTGTCACTTTACACAGATACGCAGTATTTT.

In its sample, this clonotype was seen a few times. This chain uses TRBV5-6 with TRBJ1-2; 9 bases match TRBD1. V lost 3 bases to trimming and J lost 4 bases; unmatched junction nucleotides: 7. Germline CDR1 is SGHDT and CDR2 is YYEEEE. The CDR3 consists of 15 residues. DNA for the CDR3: TGTGCCAGCAGCTCGCGGACAGGGGTGGTCTATGGCTACACCTTC. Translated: CASSSRTGVVYGYTF.

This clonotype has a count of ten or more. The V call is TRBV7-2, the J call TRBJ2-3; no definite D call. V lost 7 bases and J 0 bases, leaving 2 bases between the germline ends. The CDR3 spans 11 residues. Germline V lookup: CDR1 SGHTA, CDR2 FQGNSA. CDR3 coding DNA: TGTGCCAGCACCAGCACAGATACGCAGTATTTT. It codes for CASTSTDTQYF. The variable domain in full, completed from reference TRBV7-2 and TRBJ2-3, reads GAGVSQSPSNKVTEKGKDVELRCDPISGHTALYWYRQSLGQGLEFLIYFQGNSAPDKSGLPSDRFSAERTGGSVSTLTIQRTQQEDSAVYLCASTSTDTQYFGPGTRLTVL.